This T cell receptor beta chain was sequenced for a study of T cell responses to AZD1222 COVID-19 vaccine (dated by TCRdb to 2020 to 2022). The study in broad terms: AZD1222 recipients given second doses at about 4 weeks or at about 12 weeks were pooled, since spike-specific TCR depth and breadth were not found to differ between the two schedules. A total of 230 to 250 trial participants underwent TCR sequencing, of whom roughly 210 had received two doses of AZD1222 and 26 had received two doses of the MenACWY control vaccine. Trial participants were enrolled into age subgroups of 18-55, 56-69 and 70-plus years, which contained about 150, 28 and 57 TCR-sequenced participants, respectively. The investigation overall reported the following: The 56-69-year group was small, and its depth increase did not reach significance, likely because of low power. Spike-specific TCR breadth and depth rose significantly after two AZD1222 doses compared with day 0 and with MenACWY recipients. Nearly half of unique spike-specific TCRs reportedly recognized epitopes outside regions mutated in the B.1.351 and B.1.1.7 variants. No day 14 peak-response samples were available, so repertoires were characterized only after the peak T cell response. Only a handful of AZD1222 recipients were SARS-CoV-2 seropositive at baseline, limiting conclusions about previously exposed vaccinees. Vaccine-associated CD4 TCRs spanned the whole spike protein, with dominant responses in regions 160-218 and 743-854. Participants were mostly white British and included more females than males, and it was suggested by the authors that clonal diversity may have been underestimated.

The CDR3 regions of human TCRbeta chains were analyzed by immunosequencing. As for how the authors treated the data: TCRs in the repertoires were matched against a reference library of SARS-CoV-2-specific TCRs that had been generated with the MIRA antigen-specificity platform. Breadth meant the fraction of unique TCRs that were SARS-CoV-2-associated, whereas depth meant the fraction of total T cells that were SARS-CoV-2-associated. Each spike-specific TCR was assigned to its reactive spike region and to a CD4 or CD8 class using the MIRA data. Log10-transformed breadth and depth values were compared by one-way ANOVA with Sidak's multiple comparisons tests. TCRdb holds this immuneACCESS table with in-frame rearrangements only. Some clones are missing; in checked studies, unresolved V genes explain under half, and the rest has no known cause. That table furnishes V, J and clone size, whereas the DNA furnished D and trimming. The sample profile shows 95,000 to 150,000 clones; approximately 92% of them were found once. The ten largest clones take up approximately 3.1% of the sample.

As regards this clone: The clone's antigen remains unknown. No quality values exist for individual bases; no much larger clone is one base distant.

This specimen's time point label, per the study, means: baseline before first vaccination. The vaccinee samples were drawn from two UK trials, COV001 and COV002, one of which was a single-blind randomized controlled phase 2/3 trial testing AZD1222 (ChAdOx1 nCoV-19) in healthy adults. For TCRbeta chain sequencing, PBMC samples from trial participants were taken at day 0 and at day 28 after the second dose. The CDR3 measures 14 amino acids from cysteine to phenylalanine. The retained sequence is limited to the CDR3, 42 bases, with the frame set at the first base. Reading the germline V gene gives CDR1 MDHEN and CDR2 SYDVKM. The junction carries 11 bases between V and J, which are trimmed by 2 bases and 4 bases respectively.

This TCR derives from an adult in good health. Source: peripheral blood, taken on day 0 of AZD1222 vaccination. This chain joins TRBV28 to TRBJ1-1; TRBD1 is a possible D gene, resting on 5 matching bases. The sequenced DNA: TGTGCCAGCAGTTTACGGGCCAGGGTCACTGAAGCTTTCTTT. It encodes CASSLRARVTEAFF.